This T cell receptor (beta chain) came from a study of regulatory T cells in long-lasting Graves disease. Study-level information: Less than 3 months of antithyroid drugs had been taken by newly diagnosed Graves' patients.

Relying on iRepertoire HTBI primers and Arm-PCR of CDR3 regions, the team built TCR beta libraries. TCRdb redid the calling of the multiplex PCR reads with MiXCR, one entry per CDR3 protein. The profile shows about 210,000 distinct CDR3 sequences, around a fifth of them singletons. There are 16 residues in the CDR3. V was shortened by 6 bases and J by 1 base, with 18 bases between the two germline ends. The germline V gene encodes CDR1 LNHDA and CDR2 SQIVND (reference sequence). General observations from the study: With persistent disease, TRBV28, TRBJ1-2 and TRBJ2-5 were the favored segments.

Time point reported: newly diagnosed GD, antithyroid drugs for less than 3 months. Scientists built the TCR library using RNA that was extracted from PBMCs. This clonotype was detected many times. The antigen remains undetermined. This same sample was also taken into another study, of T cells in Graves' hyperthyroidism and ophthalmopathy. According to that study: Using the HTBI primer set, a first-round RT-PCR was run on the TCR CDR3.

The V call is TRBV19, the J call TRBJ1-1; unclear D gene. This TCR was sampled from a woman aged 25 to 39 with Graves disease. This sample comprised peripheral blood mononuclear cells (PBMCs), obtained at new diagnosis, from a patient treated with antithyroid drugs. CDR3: CASSRALPWTNTEAFF. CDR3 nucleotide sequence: TGTGCCAGTAGCCGGGCCCTACCCTGGACGAACACTGAAGCTTTCTTT.